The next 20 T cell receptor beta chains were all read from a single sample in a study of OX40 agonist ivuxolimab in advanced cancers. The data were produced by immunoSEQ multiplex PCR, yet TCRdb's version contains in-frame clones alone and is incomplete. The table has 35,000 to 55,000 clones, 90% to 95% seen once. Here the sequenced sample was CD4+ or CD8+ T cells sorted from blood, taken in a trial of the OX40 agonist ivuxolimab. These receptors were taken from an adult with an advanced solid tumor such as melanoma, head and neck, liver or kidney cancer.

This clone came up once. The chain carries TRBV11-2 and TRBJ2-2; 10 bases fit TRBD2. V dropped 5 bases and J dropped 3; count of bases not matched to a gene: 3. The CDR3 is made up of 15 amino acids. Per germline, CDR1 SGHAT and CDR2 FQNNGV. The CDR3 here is CASSPGLAYTGELFF. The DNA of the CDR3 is TGTGCCAGCAGCCCGGGACTAGCGTACACCGGGGAGCTGTTTTTT.

For the CDR3, the DNA is TGTGCCAGCAGTCTTCTGGGGGGGGCCGCCGGGGAGCTGTTTTTT. As protein: CASSLLGGAAGELFF. J is TRBJ2-2 and V is TRBV6-6; weak D call: TRBD2 (7 bases). The CDR3 is 15 residues long. V shed 5 bases and J shed 6 bases, with 16 bases lying between them. Germline V lookup: CDR1 MNHNY, CDR2 SVGAGI (reference sequence).

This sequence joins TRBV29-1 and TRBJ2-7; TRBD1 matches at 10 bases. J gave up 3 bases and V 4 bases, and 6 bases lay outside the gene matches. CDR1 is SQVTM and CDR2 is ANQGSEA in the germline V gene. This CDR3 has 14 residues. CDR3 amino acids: CSVVGTGVIYEQYF. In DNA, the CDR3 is TGCAGCGTTGTGGGGACAGGGGTTATCTACGAGCAGTACTTC.

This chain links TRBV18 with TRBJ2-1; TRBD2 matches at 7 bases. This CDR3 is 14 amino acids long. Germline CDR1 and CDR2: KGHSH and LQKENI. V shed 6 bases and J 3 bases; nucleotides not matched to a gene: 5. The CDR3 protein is CASSPGTNYNEQFF. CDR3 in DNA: TGTGCCAGCTCTCCCGGGACTAACTACAATGAGCAGTTCTTC.

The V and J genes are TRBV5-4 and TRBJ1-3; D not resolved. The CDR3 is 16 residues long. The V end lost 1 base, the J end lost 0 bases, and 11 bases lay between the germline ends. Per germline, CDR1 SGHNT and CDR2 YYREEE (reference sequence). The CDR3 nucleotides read TGTGCCAGCAGCTTGCGGGCAACCGACTCTGGAAACACCATATATTTT. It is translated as CASSLRATDSGNTIYF.

CDR3 in DNA: TGTGCCAGCAGCCCCTTTGGGCCCTACTACGAGCAGTACTTC. Encoded protein: CASSPFGPYYEQYF. This chain uses TRBV6-1 with TRBJ2-7; D gene unclear. Germline V lookup: CDR1 MNHNS, CDR2 SASEGT. The V and J ends lost 6 bases and 3 bases respectively, with 15 bases between them. This CDR3 has 14 amino acids.

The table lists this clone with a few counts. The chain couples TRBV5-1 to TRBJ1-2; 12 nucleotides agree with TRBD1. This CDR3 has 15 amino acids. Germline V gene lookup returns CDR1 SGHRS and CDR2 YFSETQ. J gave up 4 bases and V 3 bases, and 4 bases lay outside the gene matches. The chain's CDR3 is CASSYGDRGPYGYTF. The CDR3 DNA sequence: TGCGCCAGCAGCTACGGGGACAGGGGGCCCTATGGCTACACCTTC.

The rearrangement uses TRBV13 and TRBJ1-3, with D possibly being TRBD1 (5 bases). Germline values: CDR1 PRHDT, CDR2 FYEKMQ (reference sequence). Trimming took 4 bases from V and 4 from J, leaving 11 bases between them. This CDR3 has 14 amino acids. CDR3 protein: CASSSGPAGNTIYF. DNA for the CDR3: TGTGCCAGCAGCTCGGGACCGGCCGGAAACACCATATATTTT. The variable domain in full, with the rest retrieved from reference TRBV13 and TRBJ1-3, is AAGVIQSPRHLIKEKRETATLKCYPIPRHDTVYWYQQGPGQDPQFLISFYEKMQSDKGSIPDRFSAQQFSDYHSELNMSSLELGDSALYFCASSSGPAGNTIYFGEGSWLTVV.

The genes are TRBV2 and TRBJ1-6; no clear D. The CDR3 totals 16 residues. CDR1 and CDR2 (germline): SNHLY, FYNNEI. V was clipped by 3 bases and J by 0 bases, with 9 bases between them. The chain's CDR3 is CASSDGLSSYNSPLHF. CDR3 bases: TGTGCCAGCAGTGACGGTTTAAGCTCCTATAATTCACCCCTCCACTTT.

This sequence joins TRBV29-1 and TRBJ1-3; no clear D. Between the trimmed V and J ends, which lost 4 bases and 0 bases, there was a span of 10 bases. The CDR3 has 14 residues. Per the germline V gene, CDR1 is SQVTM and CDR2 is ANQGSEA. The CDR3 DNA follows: TGCAGCGTTGTGTACTCTAGCTCTGGAAACACCATATATTTT. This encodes CSVVYSSSGNTIYF.

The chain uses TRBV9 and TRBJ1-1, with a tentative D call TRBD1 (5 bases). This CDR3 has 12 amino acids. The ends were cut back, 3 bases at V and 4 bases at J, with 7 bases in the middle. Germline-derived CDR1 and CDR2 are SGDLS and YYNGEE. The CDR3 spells CASSAGGTEAFF. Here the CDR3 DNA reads TGTGCCAGCAGCGCCGGGGGCACTGAAGCTTTCTTT. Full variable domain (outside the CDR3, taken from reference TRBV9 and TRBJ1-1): DSGVTQTPKHLITATGQRVTLRCSPRSGDLSVYWYQQSLDQGLQFLIQYYNGEERAKGNILERFSAQQFPDLHSELNLSSLELGDSALYFCASSAGGTEAFFGQGTRLTVV.

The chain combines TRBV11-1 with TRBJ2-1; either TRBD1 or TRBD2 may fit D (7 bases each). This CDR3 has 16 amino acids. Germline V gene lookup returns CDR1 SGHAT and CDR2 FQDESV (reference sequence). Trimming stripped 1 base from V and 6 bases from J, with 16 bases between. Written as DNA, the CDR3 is TGTGCCAGCAGCTTAGAGGGAGGGACAGCAGTCAATGAGCAGTTCTTC. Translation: CASSLEGGTAVNEQFF.

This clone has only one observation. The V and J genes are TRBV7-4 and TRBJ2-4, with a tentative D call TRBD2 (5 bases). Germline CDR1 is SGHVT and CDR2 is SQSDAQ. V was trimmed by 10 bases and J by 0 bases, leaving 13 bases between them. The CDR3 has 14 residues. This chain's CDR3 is CAMEAGRAKNIQYF. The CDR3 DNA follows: TGTGCCATGGAGGCGGGCAGAGCCAAAAACATTCAGTACTTC.

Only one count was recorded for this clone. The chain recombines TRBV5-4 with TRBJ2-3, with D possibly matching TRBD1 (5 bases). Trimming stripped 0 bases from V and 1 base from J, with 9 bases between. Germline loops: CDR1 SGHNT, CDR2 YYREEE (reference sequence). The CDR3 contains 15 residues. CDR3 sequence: CASSLGRAGTDTQYF. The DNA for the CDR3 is TGTGCCAGCAGCTTGGGCAGGGCGGGCACAGATACGCAGTATTTT. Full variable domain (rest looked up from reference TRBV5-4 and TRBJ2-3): ETGVTQSPTHLIKTRGQQVTLRCSSQSGHNTVSWYQQALGQGPQFIFQYYREEENGRGNFPPRFSGLQFPNYSSELNVNALELDDSALYLCASSLGRAGTDTQYFGPGTRLTVL.

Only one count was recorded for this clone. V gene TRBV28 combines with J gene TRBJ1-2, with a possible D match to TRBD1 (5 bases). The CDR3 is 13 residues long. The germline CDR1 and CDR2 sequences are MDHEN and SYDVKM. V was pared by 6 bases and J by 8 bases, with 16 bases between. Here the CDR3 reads CASSERTSWGYTF. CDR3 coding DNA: TGTGCCAGCAGCGAAAGGACATCCTGGGGCTACACCTTC.

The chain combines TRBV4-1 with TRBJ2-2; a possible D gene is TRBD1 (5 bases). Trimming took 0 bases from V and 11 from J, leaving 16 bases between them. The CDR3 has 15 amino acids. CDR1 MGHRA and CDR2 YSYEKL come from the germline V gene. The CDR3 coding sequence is TGCGCCAGCAGCCAAGATTCCAGACAGTCGAGAGAGCTGTTTTTT. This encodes CASSQDSRQSRELFF.

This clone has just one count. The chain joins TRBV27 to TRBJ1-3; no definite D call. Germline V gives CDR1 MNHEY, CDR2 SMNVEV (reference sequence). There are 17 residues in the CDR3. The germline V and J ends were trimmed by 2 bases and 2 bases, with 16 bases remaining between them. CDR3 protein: CASSLIPGSVAGNTIYF. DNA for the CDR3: TGTGCCAGCAGTTTAATTCCGGGTTCGGTCGCTGGAAACACCATATATTTT.

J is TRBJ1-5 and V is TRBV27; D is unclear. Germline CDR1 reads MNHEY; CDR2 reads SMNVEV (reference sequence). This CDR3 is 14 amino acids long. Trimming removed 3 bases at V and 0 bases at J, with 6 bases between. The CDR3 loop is CASSFAVSNQPQHF. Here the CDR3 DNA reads TGTGCCAGCAGTTTCGCGGTTAGCAATCAGCCCCAGCATTTT.

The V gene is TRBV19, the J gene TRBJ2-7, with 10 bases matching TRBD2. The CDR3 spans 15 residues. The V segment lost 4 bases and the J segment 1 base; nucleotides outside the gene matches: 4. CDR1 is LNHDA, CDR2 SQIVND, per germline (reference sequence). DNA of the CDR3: TGTGCCAGTAGTAAACAGCGGGAGGGATCCTACGAGCAGTACTTC. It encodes CASSKQREGSYEQYF.

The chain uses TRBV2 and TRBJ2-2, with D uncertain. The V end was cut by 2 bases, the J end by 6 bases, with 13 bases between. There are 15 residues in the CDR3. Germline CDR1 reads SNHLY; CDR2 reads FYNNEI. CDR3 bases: TGTGCCAGCAGTGAAACGGCCTTAAGGTCCGGGGAGCTGTTTTTT. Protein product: CASSETALRSGELFF.